What follows are 22 T cell receptor beta chains derived from one specimen sequenced in a study of shared clonotypes between healthy human individuals. Some clones are missing from TCRdb's copy, which holds only in-frame ones; the method was immunoSEQ multiplex PCR. The repertoire includes 2 million to 2.5 million clones, roughly 94% of them detected once, and roughly 0.13% sits in the top ten. What was sequenced was naive CD4+ T cells sorted from blood. The sample's subset: CD45RA+ positively selected. All receptors come from a man aged 18 to 30 in good health.

The J gene is TRBJ2-7, the V gene TRBV11-2, with D perhaps matching TRBD1 or TRBD2 (5 bases each). The V end lost 5 bases, the J end lost 0 bases, and 14 bases lay between the germline ends. The CDR3 runs to 15 residues. Germline V gives CDR1 SGHAT, CDR2 FQNNGV. In nucleotides, the CDR3 is TGTGCCAGCAGCCGAGTTGGGGGACCCTCCTACGAGCAGTACTTC. This codes for CASSRVGGPSYEQYF.

The J gene is TRBJ2-5, the V gene TRBV7-3; 14 bases line up with TRBD2. The V and J ends lost 5 bases and 4 bases, in that order; junction bases with no gene match: 3. The CDR3 has 15 residues. Germline CDR1 and CDR2: SGHTA and FQGTGA. CDR3 in amino acids: CASSHGLAGGETQYF. The CDR3 bases are TGTGCCAGCAGCCACGGACTAGCGGGGGGAGAGACCCAGTACTTC.

On this clone: The sample has other DNA sequences that encode this CDR3 too. This chain joins TRBV6-1 and TRBJ2-1; D unresolved. CDR1 is MNHNS, CDR2 SASEGT, per germline. The CDR3 extends over 11 amino acids. V lost 7 bases, J lost 3 bases, and 4 bases lay in between. DNA for the CDR3: TGTGCCAGCACCGGCTACAATGAGCAGTTCTTC. It encodes CASTGYNEQFF.

The rearrangement links TRBV10-1 to TRBJ2-7; D is ambiguous. The ends were cut back, 2 bases at V and 2 bases at J, with 10 bases in the middle. Looked up from germline, CDR1 is WNHNN and CDR2 is SYGVQD (reference sequence). The CDR3 loop spans 14 amino acids. The CDR3 is CASSENVGPYEQYF. The CDR3 nucleotides are TGCGCCAGCAGTGAGAATGTAGGGCCCTACGAGCAGTACTTC.

Regarding this clone: This same CDR3 is encoded by further DNA sequences in the sample. V usage is TRBV18 and J usage is TRBJ2-7; 7 nucleotides match TRBD1. CDR1 KGHSH and CDR2 LQKENI come from the germline V gene. With V trimmed by 3 bases and J by 1 base, 3 bases remained unmatched. CDR3 length: 14 residues. DNA for the CDR3: TGTGCCAGCTCACCTGGGACAGATTCCTACGAGCAGTACTTC. Amino acids: CASSPGTDSYEQYF. Together with reference TRBV18 and TRBJ2-7, the CDR3 gives the full variable domain: NAGVMQNPRHLVRRRGQEARLRCSPMKGHSHVYWYRQLPEEGLKFMVYLQKENIIDESGMPKERFSAEFPKEGPSILRIQQVVRGDSAAYFCASSPGTDSYEQYFGPGTRLTVT.

This chain links TRBV5-1 with TRBJ1-1, with 9 nucleotides matching TRBD1. V shed 0 bases, J shed 1 base, and the junction held 7 bases outside the gene matches. CDR1 is SGHRS, CDR2 YFSETQ, per germline. The CDR3 runs to 17 residues. CDR3: CASSLAKPGQGNTEAFF. The CDR3 region has the DNA TGCGCCAGCAGCTTGGCCAAACCGGGACAGGGGAACACTGAAGCTTTCTTT.

This clone was recorded only once. Other nucleotide sequences from this sample produce the same CDR3. This chain links TRBV20-1 with TRBJ2-7, with D possibly being TRBD1 (5 bases). V lost 5 bases and J 3 bases, leaving 8 bases between the germline ends. Germline lookup yields CDR1 DFQATT and CDR2 SNEGSKA (reference sequence). The CDR3 extends over 11 amino acids. CDR3 coding DNA: TGCAGTGCTTCTGACAGCTACGAGCAGTACTTC. It yields the protein CSASDSYEQYF.

The gene calls are TRBV5-6 and TRBJ2-3, with 7 bases fitting TRBD1. Germline V lookup: CDR1 SGHDT, CDR2 YYEEEE. V lost 2 bases to trimming and J lost 1 base; unmatched junction nucleotides: 4. The CDR3 loop spans 15 amino acids. The CDR3 is CASSLGQARTDTQYF. The DNA for the CDR3 is TGTGCCAGCAGCTTAGGACAGGCCCGCACAGATACGCAGTATTTT.

A single count supports this clone. The chain is built from TRBV2 and TRBJ2-6; D is unresolved. Germline V gene data show CDR1 as SNHLY and CDR2 as FYNNEI. The CDR3 is 16 amino acids. The ends were cut back, 4 bases at V and 0 bases at J, with 10 bases in the middle. In DNA, the CDR3 is TGTGCCAGCAGTGTTTTAGAGTTCTCTGGGGCCAACGTCCTGACTTTC. Amino acids: CASSVLEFSGANVLTF.

J is TRBJ1-1 and V is TRBV5-6; D is uncertain. Germline values: CDR1 SGHDT, CDR2 YYEEEE. Trimming left V 6 bases short and J 6 bases short, with 21 bases between. This CDR3 has 15 residues. The CDR3 here is CASNIRTVAGPEAFF. In nucleotides, the CDR3 is TGTGCCAGCAACATAAGGACGGTAGCCGGGCCTGAAGCTTTCTTT. Drawing the rest from reference TRBV5-6 and TRBJ1-1, the complete variable domain is DAGVTQSPTHLIKTRGQQVTLRCSPKSGHDTVSWYQQALGQGPQFIFQYYEEEERQRGNFPDRFSGHQFPNYSSELNVNALLLGDSALYLCASNIRTVAGPEAFFGQGTRLTVV.

This chain connects TRBV7-2 to TRBJ2-5; TRBD1 aligns across 9 bases. The CDR3 loop spans 15 amino acids. The trim removed 5 bases at V and 2 bases at J, leaving 6 bases unmatched. Per germline, CDR1 SGHTA and CDR2 FQGNSA. The CDR3 sequence: CASSTGQGGQETQYF. DNA of the CDR3: TGTGCCAGCAGCACGGGACAGGGCGGGCAAGAGACCCAGTACTTC.

DNA of the CDR3: TGTGCCAGCAGTGGGGCCGGGGAGCTGTTTTTT. Protein product: CASSGAGELFF. The chain is built from TRBV6-5 and TRBJ2-2, with unresolved D. CDR1 MNHEY and CDR2 SVGAGI come from the germline V gene. The CDR3 is 11 amino acids. Trimming removed 5 bases at V and 6 bases at J, with 4 bases between.

The chain combines TRBV7-2 with TRBJ1-5; the D is unclear. Per the germline V gene, CDR1 is SGHTA and CDR2 is FQGNSA. The CDR3 is 12 residues long. V lost 4 bases and J 4 bases, leaving 5 bases between the germline ends. The CDR3 sequence is CASSYFNQPQHF. In DNA form, the CDR3 reads TGTGCCAGCAGCTACTTTAATCAGCCCCAGCATTTT.

The CDR3 DNA reads as TGTGCCAGCAGAATCCCAAGCTTTGGGGAGACCCAGTACTTC. Translated, it gives CASRIPSFGETQYF. The chain employs TRBV2 and TRBJ2-5; D gene unclear. The V gene's germline CDR1 is SNHLY and CDR2 FYNNEI. The CDR3 totals 14 residues. V was shortened by 6 bases and J by 5 bases, with 16 bases between the two germline ends.

V gene TRBV5-1 combines with J gene TRBJ2-7, with 8 bases identical to TRBD2. The CDR3 is made up of 17 amino acids. Trimming took 5 bases from V and 3 from J; bases not matched to a gene: 16. Germline CDR1 reads SGHRS; CDR2 reads YFSETQ. CDR3 nucleotide sequence: TGCGCCAGCAGTCTCGCACCTATACTAGCGGCGGACTACGAGCAGTACTTC. It encodes CASSLAPILAADYEQYF.

Regarding this clone: The sample carries other DNA sequences with the same CDR3. The chain employs TRBV9 and TRBJ2-2; weak D call: TRBD1 (6 bases). CDR1 and CDR2 (germline): SGDLS, YYNGEE. This CDR3 is 17 amino acids long. V was trimmed by 0 bases and J by 1 base, leaving 13 bases between them. This chain's CDR3 is CASSVAAGALNTGELFF. The DNA of the CDR3 is TGTGCCAGCAGCGTAGCGGCAGGGGCCTTGAACACCGGGGAGCTGTTTTTT. Using reference TRBV9 and TRBJ2-2 for the parts outside the CDR3, the full variable domain is DSGVTQTPKHLITATGQRVTLRCSPRSGDLSVYWYQQSLDQGLQFLIQYYNGEERAKGNILERFSAQQFPDLHSELNLSSLELGDSALYFCASSVAAGALNTGELFFGEGSRLTVL.

This chain joins TRBV6-5 and TRBJ2-7, with D tentatively TRBD1 (6 bases). CDR3 size: 14 residues. Germline V gene sequence: CDR1 MNHEY, CDR2 SVGAGI. V lost 8 bases, J lost 5 bases, and 19 bases lay in between. CDR3 DNA: TGTGCCAGCCGTCTTTCTCAGGGGACGAACGAGCAGTACTTC. It is translated as CASRLSQGTNEQYF.

This clone has more than one count but fewer than ten. V and J are TRBV9 and TRBJ2-4; 7 bases align to TRBD1. V lost 4 bases, J lost 7 bases, and 5 bases stayed unmatched. The CDR3 extends over 13 amino acids. Germline-derived CDR1 and CDR2 are SGDLS and YYNGEE. The CDR3 nucleotides read TGTGCCAGCAGCTTAGGGGGCGTGAACATTCAGTACTTC. This sequence encodes CASSLGGVNIQYF.

This clone was recorded once. The rearrangement uses TRBV19 and TRBJ2-7; possible D gene TRBD2, 5 bases. The CDR3 is 15 amino acids. Trimming took 3 bases from V and 0 from J, leaving 12 bases between them. Germline CDR1 LNHDA, CDR2 SQIVND (reference sequence). The CDR3 region has the DNA TGTGCCAGTAGTATGAGGAGGCAGAGCTCCTACGAGCAGTACTTC. The encoded protein is CASSMRRQSSYEQYF.

The rearrangement uses TRBV2 and TRBJ1-6; weak D call: TRBD1 (5 bases). This CDR3 has 14 residues. CDR1 SNHLY and CDR2 FYNNEI come from the germline V gene. Trimming pared 6 bases from V and 3 bases from J, leaving 9 bases between. DNA for the CDR3: TGTGCCAGCAGCGTGACAGACTATAATTCACCCCTCCACTTT. Translated: CASSVTDYNSPLHF.

Regarding this clone: Different DNA sequences within this sample yield the same CDR3. V usage is TRBV10-3 and J usage is TRBJ1-4; D unclear. V lost 2 bases and J 7 bases, leaving 8 bases between the germline ends. Germline V lookup: CDR1 ENHRY, CDR2 SYGVKD. The CDR3 consists of 13 residues. CDR3 sequence: CAISEGVGEKLFF. As DNA, the CDR3 is TGTGCCATCAGTGAGGGGGTGGGTGAAAAACTGTTTTTT.

The V call is TRBV6-1, the J call TRBJ1-5, with a weak D call TRBD1 (5 bases). V was shortened by 6 bases and J by 4 bases, with 13 bases between the two germline ends. In germline, CDR1 is MNHNS, CDR2 SASEGT. The CDR3 has 14 amino acids. CDR3 coding DNA: TGTGCCAGCAGAGGGCAGGGTGAGAATCAGCCCCAGCATTTT. Its protein is CASRGQGENQPQHF.